The 11 T cell receptor beta chains below were found in one sample sequenced in a study of T cells after yellow fever vaccination. TCRdb itself ran the 5' RACE reads through MiXCR, one entry per CDR3 protein. The table records under 350,000 distinct CDR3 sequences, roughly 4.3% of them present only once. The source material was PBMCs, sampled 5 days after the yellow fever booster vaccination. All receptors come from a man younger than 35 who received the YFV17D yellow fever vaccine.

This clonotype was recorded at least ten times. The chain employs TRBV30 and TRBJ1-2; TRBD1 is a possible D gene (5 bases). This CDR3 has 16 residues. Trimming cost V 5 bases and J 4 bases, with 23 bases left between them. Germline V lookup: CDR1 GTSNPN, CDR2 SVGIG (reference sequence). CDR3 DNA: TGTGCCTGGGGTGAGAAGGGGCCAGGGAGACTCTATGGCTACACCTTC. As protein: CAWGEKGPGRLYGYTF.

This clonotype was observed a handful of times. The chain combines TRBV4-2 with TRBJ2-5, with 10 bases identical to TRBD2. The length of the CDR3 is 15 residues. V dropped 1 base and J dropped 7; count of bases not matched to a gene: 6. Germline V lookup: CDR1 LGHNA, CDR2 YNFKEQ. The CDR3 here is CASSQGTSGEGTQYF. The CDR3 nucleotides read TGTGCCAGCAGCCAAGGAACTAGCGGGGAGGGGACCCAGTACTTC.

This clonotype was seen only a few times. This chain joins TRBV9 and TRBJ2-3, with D hard to call. The CDR3 consists of 15 residues. V gave up 1 base and J gave up 1 base, with 10 bases separating them. Per germline, CDR1 SGDLS and CDR2 YYNGEE. Written as DNA, the CDR3 is TGTGCCAGCAGCGTAAGTGGGTCGGGCACAGATACGCAGTATTTT. Protein sequence: CASSVSGSGTDTQYF.

The chain couples TRBV7-2 to TRBJ1-2; D is unresolved. Trimming stripped 5 bases from V and 6 bases from J, with 10 bases between. Per the germline V gene, CDR1 is SGHTA and CDR2 is FQGNSA. The CDR3 covers 12 residues. The CDR3 DNA sequence: TGTGCCAGCAGCATCTGGGGTGATGGCTACACCTTC. Its translation is CASSIWGDGYTF. The full variable domain, completed using reference TRBV7-2 and TRBJ1-2, is GAGVSQSPSNKVTEKGKDVELRCDPISGHTALYWYRQSLGQGLEFLIYFQGNSAPDKSGLPSDRFSAERTGGSVSTLTIQRTQQEDSAVYLCASSIWGDGYTFGSGTRLTVV.

The rearrangement joins TRBV7-2 to TRBJ1-5; D perhaps matches TRBD1 (5 bases). The CDR3 is made up of 16 amino acids. The V gene's germline CDR1 is SGHTA and CDR2 FQGNSA. The V end was cut by 5 bases, the J end by 1 base, with 15 bases between. The CDR3 is CASSIAGTVSNQPQHF. CDR3 sequence (DNA): TGTGCCAGCAGCATCGCCGGGACGGTGAGCAATCAGCCCCAGCATTTT.

This chain joins TRBV5-5 and TRBJ1-2; D unresolved. The CDR3 length is 15 residues. Germline V gene lookup returns CDR1 SGHKS and CDR2 YYEKEE (reference sequence). The ends were cut back, 0 bases at V and 2 bases at J, with 11 bases in the middle. CDR3 nucleotides: TGTGCCAGCAGCTTGGAATTGGGATTCAACTATGGCTACACCTTC. It is translated as CASSLELGFNYGYTF.

The chain carries TRBV5-6 and TRBJ2-7, with D possibly being TRBD1 (6 bases). This CDR3 region has 14 residues. Deletions cut 3 bases from V and 2 bases from J, with 12 bases between. The V gene's germline CDR1 is SGHDT and CDR2 YYEEEE. CDR3 nucleotides: TGTGCCAGCAGCTCCCGGGACACCCCCTACGAGCAGTACTTC. Translating gives CASSSRDTPYEQYF.

The V call is TRBV19, the J call TRBJ2-4, with D possibly being TRBD1 (6 bases). Germline CDR1 reads LNHDA; CDR2 reads SQIVND (reference sequence). Deletions cut 4 bases from V and 8 bases from J, with 12 bases between. CDR3 size: 13 residues. The CDR3 DNA sequence: TGTGCCAGTAGTACCCACAGGGTCGACATTCAGTACTTC. Its protein product is CASSTHRVDIQYF.

This clonotype was observed at least ten times. V gene TRBV4-1 combines with J gene TRBJ2-7, with D tentatively TRBD2 (5 bases). The CDR3 runs to 14 residues. V dropped 2 bases and J dropped 2 bases, with 10 bases sitting between them. The germline gives CDR1 MGHRA, CDR2 YSYEKL. The CDR3 DNA follows: TGCGCCAGCAGCCAATATTCGGGGACCTACGAGCAGTACTTC. Residues: CASSQYSGTYEQYF.

The table lists this clonotype with a few counts. The gene calls are TRBV5-1 and TRBJ2-1, with TRBD1 identical over 9 bases. The CDR3 has 13 amino acids. The ends lost 4 bases at V and 4 bases at J; junction bases unmatched: 0. Germline V gene lookup returns CDR1 SGHRS and CDR2 YFSETQ. CDR3 DNA sequence: TGCGCCAGCAGCGACAGGGGGTACAATGAGCAGTTCTTC. This codes for CASSDRGYNEQFF.

V is TRBV4-1 and J is TRBJ1-6, with TRBD1 as a possible D gene (6 bases). The CDR3 is 15 amino acids. V lost 0 bases and J 5 bases, leaving 8 bases between the germline ends. Germline V gene sequence: CDR1 MGHRA, CDR2 YSYEKL. The CDR3 DNA reads as TGCGCCAGCAGCCAAGAGGGACAAGATAATTCACCCCTCCACTTT. This translates into CASSQEGQDNSPLHF.